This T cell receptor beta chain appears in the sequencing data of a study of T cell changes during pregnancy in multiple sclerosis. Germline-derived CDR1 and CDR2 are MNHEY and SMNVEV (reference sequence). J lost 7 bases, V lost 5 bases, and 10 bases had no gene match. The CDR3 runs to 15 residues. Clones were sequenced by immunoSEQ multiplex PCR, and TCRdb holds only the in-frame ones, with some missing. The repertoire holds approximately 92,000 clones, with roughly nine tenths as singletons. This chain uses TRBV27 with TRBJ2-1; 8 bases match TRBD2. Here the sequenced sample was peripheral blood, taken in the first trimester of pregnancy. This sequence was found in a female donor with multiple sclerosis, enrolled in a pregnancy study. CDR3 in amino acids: CASSPSAGAGNEQFF. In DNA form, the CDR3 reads TGTGCCAGCAGTCCGTCAGCGGGAGCGGGGAATGAGCAGTTCTTC.